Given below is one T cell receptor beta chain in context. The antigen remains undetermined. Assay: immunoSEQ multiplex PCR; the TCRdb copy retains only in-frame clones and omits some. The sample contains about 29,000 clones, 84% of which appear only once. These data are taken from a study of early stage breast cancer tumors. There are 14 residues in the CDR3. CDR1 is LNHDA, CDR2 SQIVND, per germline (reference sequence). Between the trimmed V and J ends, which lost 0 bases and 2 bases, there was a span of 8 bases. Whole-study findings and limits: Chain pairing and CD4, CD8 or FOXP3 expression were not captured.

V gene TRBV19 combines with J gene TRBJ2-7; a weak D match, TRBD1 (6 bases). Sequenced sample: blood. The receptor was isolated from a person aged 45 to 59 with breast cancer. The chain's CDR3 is CASSIDRTAYEQYF. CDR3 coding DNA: TGTGCCAGTAGTATAGATCGGACAGCCTACGAGCAGTACTTC.